Given below is one T cell receptor beta chain in context. The data derive from a study of blood T cell repertoires in COVID-19. Turning to the study itself: Sample material is recorded as cDNA or gDNA derived from T cells, B-cell-depleted T cells, or PBMCs.

The CDR3 length is 15 residues. Per germline, CDR1 SEHNR and CDR2 FQNEAQ (reference sequence). Trimming pared 5 bases from V and 0 bases from J, leaving 13 bases between. Measured with immunoSEQ multiplex PCR; TCRdb has only the in-frame clones, and not every one. The repertoire holds 110,000 to 150,000 clones, approximately 80% seen once, with 6.2% in the top ten. The receptor was derived from a middle-aged woman who had recovered from COVID-19. Sequenced: PBMCs or T cells enriched from blood (not recorded which). The rearrangement joins TRBV7-9 to TRBJ1-1; tentatively, D is TRBD1 (6 bases). As DNA, the CDR3 is TGTGCCAGCAGCCCCCGGACAGAAATGAACACTGAAGCTTTCTTT. Translation gives CASSPRTEMNTEAFF.